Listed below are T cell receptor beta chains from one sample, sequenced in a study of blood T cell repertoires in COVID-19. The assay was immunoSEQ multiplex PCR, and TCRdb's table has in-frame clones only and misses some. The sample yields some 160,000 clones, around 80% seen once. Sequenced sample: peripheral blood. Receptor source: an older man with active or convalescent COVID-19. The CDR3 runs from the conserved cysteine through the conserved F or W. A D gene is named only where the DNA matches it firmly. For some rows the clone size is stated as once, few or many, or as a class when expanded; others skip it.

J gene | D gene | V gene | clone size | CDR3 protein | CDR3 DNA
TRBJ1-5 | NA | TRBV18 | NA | CASSDTGMYSNQPQHF | TGTGCCAGCTCAGATACAGGGATGTATAGCAATCAGCCCCAGCATTTT
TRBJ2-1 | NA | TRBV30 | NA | CAWSRDSETSNEQFF | TGTGCCTGGAGCCGGGACTCCGAAACCTCCAATGAGCAGTTCTTC
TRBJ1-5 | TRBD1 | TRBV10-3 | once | CAISEGQGKGQPQHF | TGTGCCATCAGTGAAGGACAGGGTAAGGGACAGCCCCAGCATTTT
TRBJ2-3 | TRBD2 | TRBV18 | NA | CASSYSSGYTDTQYF | TGTGCCAGCTCGTATTCTAGCGGGTACACAGATACGCAGTATTTT
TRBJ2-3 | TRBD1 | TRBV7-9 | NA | CASSSPPGQGTDTQYF | TGTGCCAGCAGCTCACCCCCGGGACAGGGCACAGATACGCAGTATTTT
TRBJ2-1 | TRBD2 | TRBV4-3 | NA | CASSRQLAGEYNEQFF | TGCGCCAGCAGCCGCCAACTAGCGGGGGAGTACAATGAGCAGTTCTTC
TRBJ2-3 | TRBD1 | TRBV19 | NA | CASSQTGFSTDTQYF | TGTGCCAGTAGCCAGACAGGGTTCAGCACAGATACGCAGTATTTT
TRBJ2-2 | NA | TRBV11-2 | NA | CASSPMRDSSNTGELFF | TGTGCCAGCAGCCCAATGCGGGACAGCTCGAACACCGGGGAGCTGTTTTTT
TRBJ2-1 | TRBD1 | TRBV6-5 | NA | CASSSGQGALDEQFF | TGTGCCAGCAGTTCCGGACAGGGGGCTTTGGATGAGCAGTTCTTC
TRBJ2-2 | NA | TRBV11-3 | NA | CASSSRTGELFF | TGTGCCAGCAGCTCGAGGACCGGGGAGCTGTTTTTT
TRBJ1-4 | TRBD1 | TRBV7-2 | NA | CASSLDRGWEKLFF | TGTGCCAGCAGCTTAGACAGGGGTTGGGAAAAACTGTTTTTT
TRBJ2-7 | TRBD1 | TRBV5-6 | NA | CASSLVGQAYEQYF | TGTGCCAGCAGCTTGGTGGGACAGGCGTACGAGCAGTACTTC
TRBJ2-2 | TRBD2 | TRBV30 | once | CAWNRLAGNTGELFF | TGTGCCTGGAATCGACTAGCGGGAAACACCGGGGAGCTGTTTTTT
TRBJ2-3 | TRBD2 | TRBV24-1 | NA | CATSDTGTSAPTDTQYF | TGTGCCACCAGTGACACGGGGACTAGCGCTCCCACAGATACGCAGTATTTT
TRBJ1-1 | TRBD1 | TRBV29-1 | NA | CSVGGIRTGPRGNTEAFF | TGCAGCGTGGGGGGAATACGGACAGGACCTAGAGGGAACACTGAAGCTTTCTTT
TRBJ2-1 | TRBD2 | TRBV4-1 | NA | CASSQVIAGGPGEQFF | TGCGCCAGCAGCCAAGTCATAGCGGGAGGGCCCGGTGAGCAGTTCTTC
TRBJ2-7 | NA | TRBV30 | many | CAWSLAGEQYF | TGTGCCTGGAGTCTAGCCGGCGAGCAGTACTTC
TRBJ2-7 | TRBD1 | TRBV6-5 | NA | CASSYAGRGLHEQYF | TGTGCCAGCAGTTACGCCGGCAGGGGGCTTCACGAGCAGTACTTC
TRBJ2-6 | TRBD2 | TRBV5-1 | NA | CASRREGAGANVLTF | TGCGCCAGCAGGCGGGAGGGGGCTGGGGCCAACGTCCTGACTTTC
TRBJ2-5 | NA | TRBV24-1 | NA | CATSDPHETQYF | TGTGCCACCAGTGATCCCCATGAGACCCAGTACTTC
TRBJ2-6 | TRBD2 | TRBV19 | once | CASSPLRGGRAGGANVLTF | TGTGCCAGTAGTCCCTTACGGGGAGGGAGAGCGGGAGGGGCCAACGTCCTGACTTTC
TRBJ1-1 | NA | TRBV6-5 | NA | CASSYSRGTEAFF | TGTGCCAGCAGTTACTCCAGGGGCACTGAAGCTTTCTTT
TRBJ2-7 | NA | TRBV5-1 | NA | CASSLVTRSPIYEQYF | TGCGCCAGCAGCTTGGTAACAAGATCCCCCATATACGAGCAGTACTTC
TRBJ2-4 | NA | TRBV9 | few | CASSVDASDYIQYF | TGTGCCAGCAGCGTCGATGCTAGCGATTACATTCAGTACTTC
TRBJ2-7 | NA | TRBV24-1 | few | CATSDLDRPSSYEQYF | TGTGCCACCAGTGATCTCGACAGGCCGAGCTCCTACGAGCAGTACTTC
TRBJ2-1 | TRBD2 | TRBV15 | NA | CATSKSSGRAYNEQFF | TGTGCCACCAGCAAATCTAGCGGGAGGGCGTACAATGAGCAGTTCTTC
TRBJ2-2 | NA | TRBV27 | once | CASSLSRNTGELFF | TGTGCCAGCAGTTTGTCTAGGAACACCGGGGAGCTGTTTTTT
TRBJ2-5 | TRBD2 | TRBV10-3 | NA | CATRGELAGEAQYF | TGTGCCACCCGAGGAGAGCTAGCGGGAGAGGCCCAGTACTTC